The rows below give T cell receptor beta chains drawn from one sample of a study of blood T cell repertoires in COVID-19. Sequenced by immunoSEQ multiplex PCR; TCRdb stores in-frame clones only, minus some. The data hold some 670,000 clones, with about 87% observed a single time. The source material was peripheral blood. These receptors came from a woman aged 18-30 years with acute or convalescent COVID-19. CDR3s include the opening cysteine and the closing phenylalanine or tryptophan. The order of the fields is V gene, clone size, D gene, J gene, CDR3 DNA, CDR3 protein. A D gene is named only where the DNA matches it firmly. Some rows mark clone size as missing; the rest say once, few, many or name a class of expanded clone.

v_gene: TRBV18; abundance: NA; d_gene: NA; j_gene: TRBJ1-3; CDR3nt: TGTGCCAGCTCACCCTACGGGGGGGTACCCTCTGGAAACACCATATATTTT; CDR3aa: CASSPYGGVPSGNTIYF
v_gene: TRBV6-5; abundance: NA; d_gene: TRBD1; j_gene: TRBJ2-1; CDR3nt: TGTGCCAGCAGTTCGTCCCGGGACAGGGACCATGAGCAGTTCTTC; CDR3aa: CASSSSRDRDHEQFF
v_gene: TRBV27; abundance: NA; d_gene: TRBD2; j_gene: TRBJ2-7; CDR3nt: TGTGCCAGCAGTTGGACTAGCGGGGGTTACGAGCAGTACTTC; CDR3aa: CASSWTSGGYEQYF
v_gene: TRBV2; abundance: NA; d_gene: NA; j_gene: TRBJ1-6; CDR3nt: TGTGCCAGCAACATCAGGGGATCCTATAATTCACCCCTCCACTTT; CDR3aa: CASNIRGSYNSPLHF
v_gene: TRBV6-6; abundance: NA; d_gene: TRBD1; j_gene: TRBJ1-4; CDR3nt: TGTGCCAGCAGTTCCAACAGGGGAATGAATGAAAAACTGTTTTTT; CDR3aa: CASSSNRGMNEKLFF
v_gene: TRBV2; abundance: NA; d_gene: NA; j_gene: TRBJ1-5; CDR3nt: TGTGCCAGCAGTGCGGAGCAGAGCAATCAGCCCCAGCATTTT; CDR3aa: CASSAEQSNQPQHF
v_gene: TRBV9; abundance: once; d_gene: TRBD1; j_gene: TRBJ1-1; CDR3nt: TGTGCCAGCAGCGGAAAGACAGGGGGCTCCCTCATTAACACTGAAGCTTTCTTT; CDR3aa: CASSGKTGGSLINTEAFF
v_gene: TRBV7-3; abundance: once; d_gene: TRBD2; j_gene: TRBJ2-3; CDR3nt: TGTGCCAGCAGACACTCACCGGGACTAGCCCCAGATACGCAGTATTTT; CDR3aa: CASRHSPGLAPDTQYF
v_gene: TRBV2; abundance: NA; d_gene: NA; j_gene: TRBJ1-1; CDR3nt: TGTGCCAGCAGTGAAGCCAGGGCAGGAGAAGCTTTCTTT; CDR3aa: CASSEARAGEAFF
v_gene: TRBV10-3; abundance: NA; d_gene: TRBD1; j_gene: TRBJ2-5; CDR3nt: TGTGCCATCAGTGAGGGGGACAGGGGGAAGGAGACCCAGTACTTC; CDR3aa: CAISEGDRGKETQYF
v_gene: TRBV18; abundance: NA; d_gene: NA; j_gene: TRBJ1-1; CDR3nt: TGTGCCAGCTCAGGAGGAGGAGAAGCTTTCTTT; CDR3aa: CASSGGGEAFF
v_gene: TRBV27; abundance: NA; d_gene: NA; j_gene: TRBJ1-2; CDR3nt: TGTGCCAGCAGTTTGGGCGTTCGGGCTGATAGGAGGTATGGCTACACCTTC; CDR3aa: CASSLGVRADRRYGYTF
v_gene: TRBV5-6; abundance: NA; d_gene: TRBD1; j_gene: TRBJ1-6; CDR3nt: TGTGCCAGCCGGGACAGAACCTCCTATAATTCACCCCTCCACTTT; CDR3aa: CASRDRTSYNSPLHF
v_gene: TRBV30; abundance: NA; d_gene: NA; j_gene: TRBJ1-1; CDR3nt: TGTGCCTGGGGGGGCGGACAGCAGAACACTGAAGCTTTCTTT; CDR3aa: CAWGGGQQNTEAFF
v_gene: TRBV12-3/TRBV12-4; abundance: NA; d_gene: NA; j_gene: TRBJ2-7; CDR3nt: TGTGCCAGCAGTTTAACAGGGTTTCAAGAGCAGTACTTC; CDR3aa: CASSLTGFQEQYF
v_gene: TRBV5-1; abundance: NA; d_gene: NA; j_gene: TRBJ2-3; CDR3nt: TGCGCCAGCAGCTATGGGACTGGGGGAGATACGCAGTATTTT; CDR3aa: CASSYGTGGDTQYF
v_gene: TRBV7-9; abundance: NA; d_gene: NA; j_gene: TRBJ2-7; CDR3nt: TGTGCCAGCGTAAGAGACTCCCTCTACGAGCAGTACTTC; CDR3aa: CASVRDSLYEQYF
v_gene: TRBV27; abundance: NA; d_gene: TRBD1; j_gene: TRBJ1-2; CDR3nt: TGTGCCAGTACGACAGGGGGAAGGGGCTACACCTTC; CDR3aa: CASTTGGRGYTF
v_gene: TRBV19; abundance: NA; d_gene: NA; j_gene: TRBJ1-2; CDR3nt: TGTGCCAGTAGTATCGTAACAGGGCCGGCTTATGGCTACACCTTC; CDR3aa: CASSIVTGPAYGYTF
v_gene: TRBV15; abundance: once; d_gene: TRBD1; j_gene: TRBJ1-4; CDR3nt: TGTGCCACCAGCAGCCCACCAAGGACAGGGTGGGCTAATGAAAAACTGTTTTTT; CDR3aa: CATSSPPRTGWANEKLFF
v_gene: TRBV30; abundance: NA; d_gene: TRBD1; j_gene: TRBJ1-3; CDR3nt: TGTGCCTGGAGTCTTGGGACAGGCGACTCTGGAAACACCATATATTTT; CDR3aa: CAWSLGTGDSGNTIYF
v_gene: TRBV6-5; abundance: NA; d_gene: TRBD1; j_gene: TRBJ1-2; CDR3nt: TGTGCCAGCAGTACCGGGACAGGGATGGATTGGGGCTACACCTTC; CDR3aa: CASSTGTGMDWGYTF
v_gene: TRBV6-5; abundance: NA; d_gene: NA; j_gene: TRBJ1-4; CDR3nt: TGTGCCAGCAGTTACAGGCAGGGTAATGAAAAACTGTTTTTT; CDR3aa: CASSYRQGNEKLFF
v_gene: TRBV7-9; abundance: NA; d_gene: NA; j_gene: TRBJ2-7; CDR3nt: TGTGCCAGCAGCGGCCGTTTCAGGGTAAGGGAGCAGTACTTC; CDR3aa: CASSGRFRVREQYF
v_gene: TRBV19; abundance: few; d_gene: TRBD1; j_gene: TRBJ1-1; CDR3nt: TGTGCCAGTAGTAAGACAGGGAACATGAACACTGAAGCTTTCTTT; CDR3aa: CASSKTGNMNTEAFF
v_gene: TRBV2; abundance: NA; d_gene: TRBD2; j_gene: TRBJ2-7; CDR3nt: TGTGCCAGCACGGGGGGACTCTCCTCCTACGAGCAGTACTTC; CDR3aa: CASTGGLSSYEQYF
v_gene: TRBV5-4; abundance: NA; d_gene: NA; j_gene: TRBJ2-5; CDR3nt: TGTGCCAGCAGCCGGCTCGGGACTGAGCAAGAGACCCAGTACTTC; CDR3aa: CASSRLGTEQETQYF
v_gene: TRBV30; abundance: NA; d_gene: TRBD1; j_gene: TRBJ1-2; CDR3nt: TGTGCCTGGGACAGGGATAACTATGGCTACACCTTC; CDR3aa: CAWDRDNYGYTF
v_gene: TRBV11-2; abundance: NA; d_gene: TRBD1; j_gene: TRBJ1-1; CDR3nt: TGTGCCAGCAGCTTAGGGACAGGGTTAGGGCCTGAAGCTTTCTTT; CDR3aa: CASSLGTGLGPEAFF
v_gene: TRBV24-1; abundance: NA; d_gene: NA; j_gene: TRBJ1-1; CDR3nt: TGTGCCACCAGATGGACAGAGAACACTGAAGCTTTCTTT; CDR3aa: CATRWTENTEAFF
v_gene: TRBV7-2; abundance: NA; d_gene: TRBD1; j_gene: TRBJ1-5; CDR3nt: TGTGCCAGCGGACAGGGGGCTAGTCAGCCCCAGCATTTT; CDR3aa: CASGQGASQPQHF